These 25 T cell receptor beta chains share one sample of origin, sequenced in a study of graft-versus-host responses after intestinal transplantation (dated by TCRdb to the early 2020s). The sample's time point label, in plain terms: cells obtained before transplantation from donor or recipient. Libraries were built with the immunoSEQ multiplex PCR assay. As stored in TCRdb, this immuneACCESS dataset retains in-frame rearrangements with V and J assigned. A fraction of the clones does not appear; measured against another copy, unresolved V genes explain less than half of the discrepancy, and the remainder lacks a known reason. Within this sample are about 88,000 clones, with about 94% of them counted one time only. The ten largest clones capture 0.15% to 0.2% of the sample. No antigen is known for these receptors. Sample: unstimulated CD4+ T cells sorted from spleen or lymph node cells, taken before transplant. These receptors were taken from a human donor who was the organ donor for an intestinal transplant.

This chain links TRBV18 with TRBJ1-4, with 7 bases that match TRBD1. Germline V gives CDR1 KGHSH, CDR2 LQKENI. The CDR3 covers 15 residues. V lost 1 base to trimming and J lost 4 bases; unmatched junction nucleotides: 3. CDR3 bases: TGTGCCAGCTCACCACTTACAGGGGATAATGAAAAACTGTTTTTT. Protein: CASSPLTGDNEKLFF.

V and J are TRBV11-3 and TRBJ2-1; TRBD2 might be the D (6 bases). The germline V and J ends were trimmed by 1 base and 2 bases, with 12 bases remaining between them. CDR1 is SGHNT, CDR2 YENEEA, per germline. The CDR3 is 16 residues long. CDR3 nucleotides: TGTGCCAGCAGCTTAGTTCGGCGCGGGGCCTACAATGAGCAGTTCTTC. Protein sequence: CASSLVRRGAYNEQFF.

The chain recombines TRBV29-1 with TRBJ2-4; D possibly corresponds to TRBD2 (5 bases). V lost 5 bases and J 5 bases, leaving 10 bases between the germline ends. The CDR3 covers 12 residues. Looked up from germline, CDR1 is SQVTM and CDR2 is ANQGSEA. CDR3 nucleotide sequence: TGCAGCGTTCGGGGTTTGGAAAACATTCAGTACTTC. It encodes CSVRGLENIQYF.

V usage is TRBV19 and J usage is TRBJ1-5, with a possible D match to TRBD1 (5 bases). Germline V gene data show CDR1 as LNHDA and CDR2 as SQIVND (reference sequence). This CDR3 contains 11 residues. The CDR3 sequence: CVWGSLEPQHF. The DNA of the CDR3 is TGTGTCTGGGGGTCCCTCGAGCCCCAGCATTTT.

The genes are TRBV7-8 and TRBJ1-3; possible D gene TRBD1, 6 bases. CDR3 length: 19 amino acids. Looked up from germline, CDR1 is SGHVS and CDR2 is FQNEAQ. Trimming took off 1 base at V and 0 bases at J, with 19 bases between the two ends. This CDR3 is CASSLVTGFLGSSGNTIYF. The CDR3 nucleotides are TGTGCCAGCAGCTTAGTTACAGGGTTCTTGGGGAGCTCTGGAAACACCATATATTTT.

The chain is built from TRBV30 and TRBJ2-7, with TRBD2 matching over 8 bases. This CDR3 contains 15 residues. CDR1 and CDR2 (germline): GTSNPN, SVGIG (reference sequence). V was clipped by 0 bases and J by 11 bases; unmatched bases: 15. The CDR3 reads CAWSVNLAGSGEKYF. The CDR3 DNA reads TGTGCCTGGAGTGTAAATCTTGCCGGTAGCGGGGAGAAGTACTTC.

The CDR3 reads CASSPRGGAYEQYF. The CDR3 DNA is TGTGCCAGCTCACCACGGGGTGGGGCCTACGAGCAGTACTTC. The rearrangement joins TRBV18 to TRBJ2-7, with no clear D. Deletions cut 1 base from V and 2 bases from J, with 9 bases between. Germline CDR1 is KGHSH and CDR2 is LQKENI. The CDR3 contains 14 residues.

This chain joins TRBV9 and TRBJ1-5; 9 bases are shared with TRBD1. The germline gives CDR1 SGDLS, CDR2 YYNGEE. This CDR3 has 15 residues. The trim removed 3 bases at V and 6 bases at J, leaving 7 bases unmatched. The CDR3: CASSDGTGTSQPQHF. As DNA, the CDR3 is TGTGCCAGCAGCGACGGGACAGGGACAAGTCAGCCCCAGCATTTT.

The V gene is TRBV7-2, the J gene TRBJ1-2; perhaps TRBD1 as D (5 bases). V lost 8 bases, J lost 8 bases, and 24 bases lay in between. Germline V CDR1 and CDR2: SGHTA, FQGNSA. The CDR3 is made up of 15 amino acids. CDR3 nucleotides: TGTGCCAGCCTCAATTGGGACCGCCCGGGGAAAGGCTACACCTTC. Its translation is CASLNWDRPGKGYTF.

The chain carries TRBV28 and TRBJ2-3; 9 positions match TRBD1. Germline CDR1 is MDHEN and CDR2 is SYDVKM. V shed 2 bases, J shed 4 bases, and the junction held 7 bases outside the gene matches. The CDR3 contains 16 residues. CDR3 in DNA: TGTGCCAGCAGTTTAAGACCGGGACAGGGCCCAGATACGCAGTATTTT. It specifies CASSLRPGQGPDTQYF.

This CDR3 reads CASSIGGLNTEAFF. CDR3 nucleotides: TGTGCCAGTAGTATAGGGGGACTGAACACTGAAGCTTTCTTT. V and J are TRBV19 and TRBJ1-1; a weak D match, TRBD1 (5 bases). V was pared by 1 base and J by 0 bases, with 6 bases between. CDR3 length equals 14 residues. Germline V gene data show CDR1 as LNHDA and CDR2 as SQIVND (reference sequence).

The CDR3 here is CASSESQGNIQYF. Written as DNA, the CDR3 is TGCGCCAGCAGCGAATCACAGGGGAACATTCAGTACTTC. The chain couples TRBV5-1 to TRBJ2-4; 7 bases align to TRBD1. Germline V gene sequence: CDR1 SGHRS, CDR2 YFSETQ. The CDR3 extends over 13 amino acids. V lost 4 bases and J lost 7; bases outside the gene matches: 5. Using reference TRBV5-1 and TRBJ2-4 for the parts outside the CDR3, the full variable domain is KAGVTQTPRYLIKTRGQQVTLSCSPISGHRSVSWYQQTPGQGLQFLFEYFSETQRNKGNFPGRFSGRQFSNSRSEMNVSTLELGDSALYLCASSESQGNIQYFGAGTRLSVL.

CDR3 sequence (DNA): TGCGCCAGCAGCGTCAATCCAGGAAACACTGAAGCTTTCTTT. Translated, it gives CASSVNPGNTEAFF. V usage is TRBV5-1 and J usage is TRBJ1-1; no reliable D call. The germline V and J ends were trimmed by 4 bases and 2 bases, with 12 bases remaining between them. This CDR3 is built from 14 residues. The germline CDR1 and CDR2 sequences are SGHRS and YFSETQ.

A single count supports this clone. The chain has TRBV9 and TRBJ2-3; 13 bases map to TRBD2. This CDR3 has 18 amino acids. The V gene's germline CDR1 is SGDLS and CDR2 YYNGEE. J lost 2 bases, V lost 0 bases, and 6 bases had no gene match. CDR3 amino acids: CASSVDWTSGGLTDTQYF. The CDR3 DNA follows: TGTGCCAGCAGCGTAGATTGGACTAGCGGGGGCCTCACAGATACGCAGTATTTT.

The chain couples TRBV5-4 to TRBJ2-5; D uncertain. Germline loops: CDR1 SGHNT, CDR2 YYREEE (reference sequence). The CDR3 loop spans 16 amino acids. V lost 3 bases to trimming and J lost 0 bases, with 15 bases between them. Here the CDR3 reads CASSWRLQPHQETQYF. In DNA, the CDR3 is TGTGCCAGCAGCTGGCGGCTCCAGCCCCACCAAGAGACCCAGTACTTC.

The gene calls are TRBV20-1 and TRBJ1-2; no reliable D call. Germline CDR1 DFQATT, CDR2 SNEGSKA (reference sequence). The germline V and J ends were trimmed by 4 bases and 0 bases, with 3 bases remaining between them. The CDR3 covers 11 residues. CDR3 nucleotides: TGCAGTGCTAACACTAACTATGGCTACACCTTC. It is translated as CSANTNYGYTF.

The chain uses TRBV4-2 and TRBJ2-5, with D unresolved. Per germline, CDR1 LGHNA and CDR2 YNFKEQ. The V gene lost 0 bases and the J gene lost 9 bases, with 14 bases spanning the gap. This CDR3 is built from 14 residues. The CDR3 is CASSQEAALGAQYF. CDR3 coding DNA: TGTGCCAGCAGCCAAGAGGCCGCTCTTGGGGCCCAGTACTTC.

The chain recombines TRBV4-2 with TRBJ1-1; 8 bases are shared with TRBD1. The CDR3 totals 17 residues. From germline, CDR1 is LGHNA and CDR2 YNFKEQ. Trimming removed 0 bases from V and 4 bases from J; junction bases left unmatched: 10. The CDR3 reads CASSQDPYRGLRTEAFF. Written as DNA, the CDR3 is TGTGCCAGCAGCCAAGATCCATACAGGGGGTTACGCACTGAAGCTTTCTTT.

This clone was picked up one time. V and J are TRBV14 and TRBJ2-5; no definite D call. The germline V gene has CDR1 SGHDN and CDR2 FVKESK. Trimming took 1 base from V and 7 from J, leaving 13 bases between them. The CDR3 totals 14 residues. The CDR3 coding sequence is TGTGCCAGCAGCCAAGCGACGGCTTATCTGACCCAGTACTTC. It encodes CASSQATAYLTQYF.

The chain carries TRBV2 and TRBJ1-1; maybe TRBD1 (5 bases). The V and J ends lost 5 bases and 1 base respectively, with 8 bases between them. Germline V gene data show CDR1 as SNHLY and CDR2 as FYNNEI. The CDR3 spans 13 residues. CDR3 nucleotides: TGTGCCAGCAGTCGCACAGGGAACACTGAAGCTTTCTTT. It codes for CASSRTGNTEAFF.

J is TRBJ1-3 and V is TRBV28; D is perhaps TRBD1 (5 bases). V dropped 8 bases and J dropped 6 bases, with 11 bases sitting between them. The CDR3 sequence is 12 residues long. Germline V CDR1 and CDR2: MDHEN, SYDVKM. For the CDR3, the DNA is TGTGCCAGCCAGGGTACTGCAAACACCATATATTTT. Encoded protein: CASQGTANTIYF.

This chain links TRBV7-6 with TRBJ2-3; possible D gene TRBD2, 7 bases. V shed 5 bases and J shed 2 bases, with 14 bases lying between them. CDR3 length: 15 residues. Germline assignment: CDR1 SGHVS and CDR2 FNYEAQ. CDR3 sequence (DNA): TGTGCCAGCAGCCAGATCGGGGGGCACACAGATACGCAGTATTTT. It encodes CASSQIGGHTDTQYF. The full variable domain, in which reference TRBV7-6 and TRBJ2-3 provide the parts outside the CDR3, is GAGVSQSPRYKVTKRGQDVALRCDPISGHVSLYWYRQALGQGPEFLTYFNYEAQQDKSGLPNDRFSAERPEGSISTLTIQRTEQRDSAMYRCASSQIGGHTDTQYFGPGTRLTVL.

The rearrangement links TRBV5-1 to TRBJ2-3; D ambiguous. Germline loops: CDR1 SGHRS, CDR2 YFSETQ. The V end was cut by 2 bases, the J end by 1 base, with 5 bases between. CDR3 length: 13 residues. As DNA, the CDR3 is TGCGCCAGCAGCTTCCTACGCACAGATACGCAGTATTTT. The encoded protein is CASSFLRTDTQYF.

This CDR3 reads CAISVGRAGGNTIYF. The DNA for the CDR3 is TGTGCCATCAGTGTGGGCAGGGCAGGAGGAAACACCATATATTTT. V gene TRBV10-3 combines with J gene TRBJ1-3; possible D gene TRBD1, 5 bases. This CDR3 contains 15 residues. The V gene lost 4 bases and the J gene lost 4 bases, with 14 bases spanning the gap. CDR1 is ENHRY and CDR2 is SYGVKD in the germline V gene.

This clone was seen once. V and J are TRBV2 and TRBJ1-1, with 7 positions matching TRBD1. Germline CDR1 SNHLY, CDR2 FYNNEI. V lost 5 bases and J lost 2; bases outside the gene matches: 8. This CDR3 spans 15 amino acids. The CDR3 nucleotides are TGTGCCAGCAGTCCCGCGGGGACAGCCAACACTGAAGCTTTCTTT. Translated: CASSPAGTANTEAFF. The variable domain in full, completed from reference TRBV2 and TRBJ1-1, reads EPEVTQTPSHQVTQMGQEVILRCVPISNHLYFYWYRQILGQKVEFLVSFYNNEISEKSEIFDDQFSVERPDGSNFTLKIRSTKLEDSAMYFCASSPAGTANTEAFFGQGTRLTVV.